This T cell receptor (beta chain) appears in the sequencing data of a study of cytomegalovirus exposure and HLA in healthy donors. Clones were read by immunoSEQ multiplex PCR, and TCRdb kept only the in-frame ones, dropping some. The sample comprises around 120,000 clones, more than 75% of which are singletons, and approximately 4.9% rests with the top ten. The V gene's germline CDR1 is SEHNR and CDR2 FQNEAQ (reference sequence). The CDR3 loop spans 12 amino acids. Trimming cost V 7 bases and J 3 bases, with 6 bases left between them. This clonotype originated in a man aged 18 to 29 in good health and CMV-seronegative. Sequenced material: PBMCs. The chain recombines TRBV7-9 with TRBJ2-2; D unresolved. CDR3 sequence reads: CASNLYTGELFF. Written as DNA, the CDR3 is TGTGCCAGCAACCTATACACCGGGGAGCTGTTTTTT.